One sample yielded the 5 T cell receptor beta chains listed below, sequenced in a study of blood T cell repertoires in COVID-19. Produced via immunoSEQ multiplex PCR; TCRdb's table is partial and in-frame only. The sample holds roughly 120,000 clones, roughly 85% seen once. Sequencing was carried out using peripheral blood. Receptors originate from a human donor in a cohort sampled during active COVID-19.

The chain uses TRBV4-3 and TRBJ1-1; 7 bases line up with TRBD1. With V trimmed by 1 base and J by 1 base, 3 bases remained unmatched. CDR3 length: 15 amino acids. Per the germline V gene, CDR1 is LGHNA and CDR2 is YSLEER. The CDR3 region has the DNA TGCGCCAGCAGCCAAGCACAGGGGCCGAACACTGAAGCTTTCTTT. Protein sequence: CASSQAQGPNTEAFF.

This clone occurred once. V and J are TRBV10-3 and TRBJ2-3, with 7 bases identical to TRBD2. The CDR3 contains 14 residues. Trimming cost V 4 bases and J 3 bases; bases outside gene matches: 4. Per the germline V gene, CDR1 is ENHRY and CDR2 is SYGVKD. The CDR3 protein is CAISGTSLTDTQYF. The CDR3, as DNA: TGTGCCATCAGTGGGACTAGTCTTACAGATACGCAGTATTTT.

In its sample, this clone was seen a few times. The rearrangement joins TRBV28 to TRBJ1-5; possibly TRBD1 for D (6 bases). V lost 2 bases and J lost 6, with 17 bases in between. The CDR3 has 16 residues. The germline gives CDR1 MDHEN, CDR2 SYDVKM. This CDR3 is CASSLRGRLGGQPQHF. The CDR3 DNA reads TGTGCCAGCAGTTTAAGGGGCAGGCTAGGGGGTCAGCCCCAGCATTTT.

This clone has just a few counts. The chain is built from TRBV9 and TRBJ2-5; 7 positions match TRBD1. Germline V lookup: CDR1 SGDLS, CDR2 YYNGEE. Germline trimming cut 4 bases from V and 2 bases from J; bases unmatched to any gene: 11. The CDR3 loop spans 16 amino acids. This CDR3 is CASSTTAGTAQETQYF. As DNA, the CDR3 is TGTGCCAGCAGCACTACCGCCGGGACAGCTCAAGAGACCCAGTACTTC.

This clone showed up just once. CDR3 nucleotide sequence: TGTGCCAGCAGTGAGGGGGTCTATGGCTACACCTTC. It codes for CASSEGVYGYTF. V is TRBV6-6 and J is TRBJ1-2, with D tentatively TRBD1 (6 bases). The V gene's germline CDR1 is MNHNY and CDR2 SVGAGI (reference sequence). The V end was cut by 5 bases, the J end by 4 bases, with 8 bases between. The CDR3 sequence is 12 residues long.